This TCR beta chain came from a study of T cell responses to AZD1222 COVID-19 vaccine. Findings of the study overall: Donors were chiefly white British, with a greater number of females, and clonal diversity was perhaps underestimated.

Sequencing was performed with immunoSEQ multiplex PCR; in TCRdb, only in-frame clones are kept and a portion is missing. The sample holds about 110,000 clones, about 81% seen once. The CDR3 extends over 11 amino acids. The germline gives CDR1 KGHSH, CDR2 LQKENI. Trimming removed 1 base from V and 8 bases from J, with 5 bases in between. Turning to this clone: Its antigen is not known.

V is TRBV18 and J is TRBJ1-2; tentative D call: TRBD1 (5 bases). This receptor was taken from an adult in good health. The material sequenced was peripheral blood, taken on day 0 of AZD1222 vaccination. The CDR3 reads CASSPQGGYTF. CDR3 nucleotides: TGTGCCAGCTCACCACAGGGGGGCTACACCTTC.